A single sample gave rise to the 8 T cell receptor beta chains below, sequenced in a study of blood T cells in healthy people across ages. The second PCR ran roughly 7 to 11 cycles with a sample-barcoded 5' primer and J-beta primers. TCRdb analysed the 5' RACE reads with MiXCR anew, one entry per CDR3 protein. The table has 1.2 million to 1.5 million distinct CDR3 sequences, 55% to 75% seen once. The material sequenced was blood. The origin of the receptors is a young man in good health.

The chain is built from TRBV28 and TRBJ2-3, with D possibly matching TRBD2 (6 bases). Trimming removed 6 bases from V and 6 bases from J, with 13 bases in between. Germline CDR1 MDHEN, CDR2 SYDVKM. This CDR3 spans 13 amino acids. The CDR3 coding sequence is TGTGCCAGCAGGGCAACTAGCTGGGATACGCAGTATTTT. Protein: CASRATSWDTQYF.

This sequence joins TRBV6-1 and TRBJ2-3; TRBD2 agrees at 11 bases. The CDR3 runs 18 residues. Germline values: CDR1 MNHNS, CDR2 SASEGT. The trim removed 5 bases at V and 2 bases at J, leaving 12 bases unmatched. CDR3 in DNA: TGTGCCAGCAGTCCGGGACCCGGGACTAGCGGCTACACAGATACGCAGTATTTT. Translation: CASSPGPGTSGYTDTQYF.

The chain carries TRBV4-3 and TRBJ1-2; TRBD1 agrees at 8 bases. CDR3 length: 15 amino acids. Germline V gene lookup returns CDR1 LGHNA and CDR2 YSLEER. With 3 bases clipped from V and 4 bases from J, the junction kept 7 bases outside the gene matches. This CDR3 reads CASSQFGQGSYGYTF. The CDR3 DNA is TGCGCCAGCAGCCAGTTTGGACAGGGTAGCTATGGCTACACCTTC.

The V call is TRBV27, the J call TRBJ2-3, with a tentative D call TRBD2 (6 bases). From germline, CDR1 is MNHEY and CDR2 SMNVEV (reference sequence). Between the trimmed V and J ends, which lost 3 bases and 2 bases, there was a span of 9 bases. The CDR3 length is 14 residues. The CDR3 is CASSFTGLTDTQYF. CDR3 sequence (DNA): TGTGCCAGCAGTTTCACGGGACTCACAGATACGCAGTATTTT.

The V gene is TRBV21-1, the J gene TRBJ2-5. TRBV21-1 is designated a pseudogene. The CDR3 length is 13 residues. CDR3: CASSNNEQETQYF. In DNA form, the CDR3 reads TGTGCCAGCAGCAATAACGAGCAAGAGACCCAGTACTTC.

The gene calls are TRBV27 and TRBJ2-3; 7 bases line up with TRBD2. The V and J ends lost 8 bases and 0 bases, in that order; junction bases with no gene match: 11. This CDR3 spans 16 amino acids. Germline loops: CDR1 MNHEY, CDR2 SMNVEV (reference sequence). CDR3 protein: CASRVVGLTSTDTQYF. DNA of the CDR3: TGTGCCAGCCGGGTCGTGGGACTAACTAGCACAGATACGCAGTATTTT.

V is TRBV12-3 or TRBV12-4 and J is TRBJ2-4, with TRBD2 identical over 7 bases. The CDR3 contains 17 residues. J gave up 0 bases and V 3 bases, and 8 bases lay outside the gene matches. CDR3 nucleotides: TGTGCCAGCAGTTTGGGTCTAGCGGTCGTAGCCAAAAACATTCAGTACTTC. Encoded protein: CASSLGLAVVAKNIQYF.

This clonotype was seen more than once but under ten times. This chain joins TRBV29-1 and TRBJ2-1; 7 bases align to TRBD1. CDR3 length equals 14 residues. Per the germline V gene, CDR1 is SQVTM and CDR2 is ANQGSEA. J lost 3 bases, V lost 3 bases, and 5 bases had no gene match. CDR3 sequence (DNA): TGCAGCGTTGAGGTTCAGGGGGTCTACAATGAGCAGTTCTTC. Its translation: CSVEVQGVYNEQFF.